Here is one TCR beta chain with its context. These data belong to a study of blood T cell repertoires in COVID-19. The length of the CDR3 is 15 residues. The V gene end was trimmed by 6 bases and the J gene end by 4 bases; junction bases not matched to a gene: 9. The germline gives CDR1 MNHEY, CDR2 SMNVEV (reference sequence). The participants were between about 18 and 95 years old and came from some 23 US areas. This table comes from immunoSEQ multiplex PCR, and its TCRdb copy is limited to in-frame clones, with some not included. Of about 200,000 clones in the sample, 80% to 90% were seen once. The sequence came from a middle-aged woman with acute COVID-19. Sequences were obtained from PBMCs or T cells enriched from blood (not recorded which). The genes are TRBV27 and TRBJ2-3; 8 nucleotides match TRBD2. The CDR3 region has the DNA TGTGCCAGCAGCACTAGCGGAAATACCCCAGATACGCAGTATTTT. This translates into CASSTSGNTPDTQYF.